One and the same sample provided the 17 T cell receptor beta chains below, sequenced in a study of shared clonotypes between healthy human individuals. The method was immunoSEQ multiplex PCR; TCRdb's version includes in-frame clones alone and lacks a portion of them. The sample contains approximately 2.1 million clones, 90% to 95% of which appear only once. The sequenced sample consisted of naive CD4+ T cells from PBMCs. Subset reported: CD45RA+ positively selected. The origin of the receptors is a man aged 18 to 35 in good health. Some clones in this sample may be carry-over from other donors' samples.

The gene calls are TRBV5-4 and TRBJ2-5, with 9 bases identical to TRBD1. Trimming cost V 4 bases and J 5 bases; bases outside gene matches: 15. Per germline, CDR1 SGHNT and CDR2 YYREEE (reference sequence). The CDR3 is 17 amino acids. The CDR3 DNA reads TGTGCCAGCAGCCGTGGACAGGGGATGATATCGGACGAGACCCAGTACTTC. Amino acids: CASSRGQGMISDETQYF.

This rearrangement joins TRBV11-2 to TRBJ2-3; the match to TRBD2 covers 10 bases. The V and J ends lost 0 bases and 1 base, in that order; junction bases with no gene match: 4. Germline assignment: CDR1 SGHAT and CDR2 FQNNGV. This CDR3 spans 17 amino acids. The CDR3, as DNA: TGTGCCAGCAGCTTAGAACCCGGACTAGCGGGCACAGATACGCAGTATTTT. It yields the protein CASSLEPGLAGTDTQYF.

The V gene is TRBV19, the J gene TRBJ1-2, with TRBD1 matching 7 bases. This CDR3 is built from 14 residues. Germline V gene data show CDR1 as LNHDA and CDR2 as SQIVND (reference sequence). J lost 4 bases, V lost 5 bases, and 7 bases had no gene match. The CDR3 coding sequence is TGTGCCAGTAGTTTTGGAGGGGGCGGCTATGGCTACACCTTC. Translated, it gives CASSFGGGGYGYTF.

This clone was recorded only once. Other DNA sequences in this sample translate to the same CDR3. This CDR3 is CASSLGGYNEQFF. In DNA, the CDR3 is TGCGCCAGCAGCTTGGGCGGGTACAATGAGCAGTTCTTC. The V and J genes are TRBV5-1 and TRBJ2-1; D perhaps matches TRBD2 (5 bases). Between the trimmed V and J ends, which lost 0 bases and 4 bases, there was a span of 5 bases. The CDR3 has 13 residues. CDR1 and CDR2 (germline): SGHRS, YFSETQ.

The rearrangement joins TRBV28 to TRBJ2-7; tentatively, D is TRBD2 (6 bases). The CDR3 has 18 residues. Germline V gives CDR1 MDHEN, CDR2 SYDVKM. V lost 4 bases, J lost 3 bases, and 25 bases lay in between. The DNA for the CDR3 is TGTGCCAGCAGTTCAACACTAGGCTTTTGGGGGAGGTTCTACGAGCAGTACTTC. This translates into CASSSTLGFWGRFYEQYF.

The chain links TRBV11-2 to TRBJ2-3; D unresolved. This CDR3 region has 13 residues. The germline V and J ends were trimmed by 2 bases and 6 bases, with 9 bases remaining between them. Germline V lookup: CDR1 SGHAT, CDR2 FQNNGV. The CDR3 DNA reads TGTGCCAGCAGCTTATCCCTTTTGGATACGCAGTATTTT. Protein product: CASSLSLLDTQYF.

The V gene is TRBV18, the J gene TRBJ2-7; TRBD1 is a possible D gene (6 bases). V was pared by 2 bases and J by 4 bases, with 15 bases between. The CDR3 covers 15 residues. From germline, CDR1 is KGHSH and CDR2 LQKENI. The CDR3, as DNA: TGTGCCAGCTCACCAGGGGGCGCGGACCTATACGAGCAGTACTTC. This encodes CASSPGGADLYEQYF.

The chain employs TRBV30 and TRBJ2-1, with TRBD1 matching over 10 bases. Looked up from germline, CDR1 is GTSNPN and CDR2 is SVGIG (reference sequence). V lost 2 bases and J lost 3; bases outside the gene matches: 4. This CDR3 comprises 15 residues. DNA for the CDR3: TGTGCCTGGAGTCTCGGGACAGGGGTCTACAATGAGCAGTTCTTC. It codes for CAWSLGTGVYNEQFF.

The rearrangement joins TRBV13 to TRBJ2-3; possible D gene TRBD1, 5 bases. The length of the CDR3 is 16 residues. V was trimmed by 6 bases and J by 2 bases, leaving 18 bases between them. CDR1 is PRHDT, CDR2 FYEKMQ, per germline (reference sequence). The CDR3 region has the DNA TGTGCCAGCAGAGTCGACAGTCTAAGGGCCACAGATACGCAGTATTTT. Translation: CASRVDSLRATDTQYF.

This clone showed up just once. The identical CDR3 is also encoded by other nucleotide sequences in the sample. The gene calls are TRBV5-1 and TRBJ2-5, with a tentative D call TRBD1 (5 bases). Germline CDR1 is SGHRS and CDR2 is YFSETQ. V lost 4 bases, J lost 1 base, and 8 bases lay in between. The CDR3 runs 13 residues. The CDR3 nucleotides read TGCGCCAGCAGCCCAGGGCTCCAAGAGACCCAGTACTTC. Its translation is CASSPGLQETQYF.

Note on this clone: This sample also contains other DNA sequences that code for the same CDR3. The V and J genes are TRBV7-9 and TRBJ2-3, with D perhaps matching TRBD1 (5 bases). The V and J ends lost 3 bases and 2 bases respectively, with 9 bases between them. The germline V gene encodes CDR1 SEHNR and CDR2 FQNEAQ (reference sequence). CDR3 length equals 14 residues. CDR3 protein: CASSLGQITDTQYF. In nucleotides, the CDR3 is TGTGCCAGCAGCTTGGGGCAGATCACAGATACGCAGTATTTT.

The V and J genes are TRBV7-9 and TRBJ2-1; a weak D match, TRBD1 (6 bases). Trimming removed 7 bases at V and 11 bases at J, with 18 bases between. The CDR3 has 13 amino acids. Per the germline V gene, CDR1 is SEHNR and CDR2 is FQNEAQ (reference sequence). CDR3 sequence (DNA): TGTGCCAGCACCCAGGGGCTAGTCGGTAAGCAGTTCTTC. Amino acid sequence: CASTQGLVGKQFF.

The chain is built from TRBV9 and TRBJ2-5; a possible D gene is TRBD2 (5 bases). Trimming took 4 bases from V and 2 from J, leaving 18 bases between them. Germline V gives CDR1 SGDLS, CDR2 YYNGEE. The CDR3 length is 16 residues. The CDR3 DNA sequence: TGTGCCAGCAGCCCGGGATGGCAGGCCGAACAAGAGACCCAGTACTTC. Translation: CASSPGWQAEQETQYF.

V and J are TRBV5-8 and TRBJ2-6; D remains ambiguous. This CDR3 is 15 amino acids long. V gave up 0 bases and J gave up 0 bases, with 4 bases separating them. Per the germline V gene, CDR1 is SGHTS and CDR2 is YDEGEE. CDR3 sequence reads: CASSLVFSGANVLTF. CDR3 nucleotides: TGTGCCAGCAGCTTGGTATTCTCTGGGGCCAACGTCCTGACTTTC.

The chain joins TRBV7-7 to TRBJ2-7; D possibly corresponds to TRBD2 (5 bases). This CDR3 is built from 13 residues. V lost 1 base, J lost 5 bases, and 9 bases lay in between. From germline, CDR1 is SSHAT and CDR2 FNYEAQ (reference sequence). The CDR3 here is CASSLEWGDEQYF. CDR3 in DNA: TGTGCCAGCAGCTTAGAATGGGGAGACGAGCAGTACTTC. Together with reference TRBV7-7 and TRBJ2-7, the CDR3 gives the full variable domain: GAGVSQSPRYKVTKRGQDVTLRCDPISSHATLYWYQQALGQGPEFLTYFNYEAQPDKSGLPSDRFSAERPEGSISTLTIQRTEQRDSAMYRCASSLEWGDEQYFGPGTRLTVT.

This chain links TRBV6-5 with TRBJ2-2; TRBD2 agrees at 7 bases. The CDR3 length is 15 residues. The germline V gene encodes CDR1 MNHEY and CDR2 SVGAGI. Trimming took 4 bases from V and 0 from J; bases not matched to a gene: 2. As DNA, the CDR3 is TGTGCCAGCAGTTCGACTAGCCCGAACACCGGGGAGCTGTTTTTT. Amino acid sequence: CASSSTSPNTGELFF.

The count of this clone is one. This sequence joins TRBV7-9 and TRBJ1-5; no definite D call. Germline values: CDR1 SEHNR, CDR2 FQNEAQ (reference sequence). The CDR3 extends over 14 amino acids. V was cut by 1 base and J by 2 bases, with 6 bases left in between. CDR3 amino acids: CASSLEQRNQPQHF. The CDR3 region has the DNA TGTGCCAGCAGCTTAGAACAGCGCAATCAGCCCCAGCATTTT.